A selection of T cell receptor beta chains follows, all from one sample in a study of memory CD4+ T cells and cytomegalovirus serostatus. Clones were sequenced by immunoSEQ multiplex PCR, and TCRdb holds only the in-frame ones, with some missing. The data show tens of thousands of clones, roughly 85% seen once. Sequenced input: memory CD4+ T cells from blood. These receptors were taken from an adult in good health and CMV-seronegative. Some clones in this sample may be carry-over from other donors' samples. Both conserved end residues are part of each CDR3. D genes are given only for firm matches. The size of a clone is reported for some rows only, either as once, few or many, or as a class for expanded clones.

v_call	j_call	clone_size	d_call	cdr3_aa	cdr3_nt
TRBV6-1	TRBJ2-7	NA	TRBD2	CASSVVAASGSYEQYF	TGTGCCAGCAGTGTGGTTGCGGCTAGCGGGAGCTACGAGCAGTACTTC
TRBV10-3	TRBJ2-7	NA	NA	CAISDRSSYEQYF	TGTGCCATCAGTGACCGATCCTCCTACGAGCAGTACTTC
TRBV6-1	TRBJ2-1	NA	NA	CASSLQGSSYNEQFF	TGTGCCAGCAGTCTACAGGGCAGCTCCTACAATGAGCAGTTCTTC
TRBV27	TRBJ2-3	NA	NA	CASSHSGTDTQYF	TGTGCCAGCAGCCATAGCGGCACAGATACGCAGTATTTT
TRBV7-2	TRBJ1-5	NA	NA	CASSPLAGANQPQHF	TGTGCCAGCAGCCCCCTAGCGGGGGCCAATCAGCCCCAGCATTTT
TRBV28	TRBJ1-2	once	NA	CASSQTGTSHYGYTF	TGTGCCAGCAGCCAGACAGGAACTTCTCACTATGGCTACACCTTC
TRBV28	TRBJ1-4	NA	NA	CATTGGSREKLFF	TGTGCCACCACTGGAGGAAGCAGGGAAAAACTGTTTTTT
TRBV29-1	TRBJ2-3	NA	NA	CSVYGLAPSTDTQYF	TGCAGCGTTTACGGGCTAGCGCCGAGCACAGATACGCAGTATTTT
TRBV5-4	TRBJ1-2	few	NA	CASSSKQGRGYTF	TGTGCCAGCAGCTCAAAGCAGGGCCGAGGCTACACCTTC
TRBV7-8	TRBJ2-7	NA	NA	CASSLTGGSYEQYF	TGTGCCAGCAGCTTAACGGGCGGTTCCTACGAGCAGTACTTC
TRBV5-1	TRBJ1-2	few	TRBD1	CASSRSQGANYGYTF	TGCGCCAGCAGCAGATCCCAGGGGGCTAACTATGGCTACACCTTC
TRBV5-1	TRBJ2-7	NA	NA	CASSSGVGHEQYF	TGCGCCAGCAGCAGCGGAGTTGGGCACGAGCAGTACTTC
TRBV10-3	TRBJ1-5	NA	NA	CAISAGGGNQPQHF	TGTGCCATCAGTGCGGGTGGGGGCAATCAGCCCCAGCATTTT
TRBV28	TRBJ1-4	once	NA	CASRGGADGELFF	TGTGCCAGCAGAGGGGGGGCGGATGGGGAACTGTTTTTT
TRBV11-2	TRBJ2-2	NA	NA	CASSSSSATGELFF	TGTGCCAGCAGCTCTTCCAGCGCCACCGGGGAGCTGTTTTTT
TRBV14	TRBJ1-2	NA	NA	CASSQDWRGYTF	TGTGCCAGCAGCCAAGATTGGCGTGGCTACACCTTC
TRBV25-1	TRBJ2-2	NA	TRBD2	CASSDGLGTGELFF	TGTGCCAGCAGTGACGGACTAGGTACCGGGGAGCTGTTTTTT
TRBV7-8	TRBJ1-5	NA	NA	CASSLENGLGPQHF	TGTGCCAGCAGCTTAGAAAACGGACTAGGGCCCCAGCATTTT